In its sample, the clone carrying this T cell receptor beta chain was seen a few times. Its antigen remains unknown. This sample was taken from a study of graft-versus-host responses after intestinal transplantation. About the research overall: Each patient got anti-thymocyte globulin induction, then tacrolimus and steroids for around three years. Study-level results: Graft-versus-host to host-versus-graft clonal ratios in allografts were high in patients with graft-donor T cell macrochimerism. GvH clones detected in recipient marrow included some appearing first in ileum or blood.

Profiled with immunoSEQ multiplex PCR; TCRdb holds only in-frame clones, not every one. The table shows roughly 90,000 clones, with 88% occurring only once. The CDR3 covers 15 residues. The germline CDR1 and CDR2 sequences are SGHDT and YYEEEE. The V gene end was trimmed by 5 bases and the J gene end by 2 bases; junction bases not matched to a gene: 5. The material sequenced was unstimulated CD4+ T cells sorted from spleen or lymph node cells, taken before transplant. The V call is TRBV5-6, the J call TRBJ2-3; TRBD2 matches at 10 bases. The TCR was taken from a human donor who was the organ donor for an intestinal transplant. CDR3 residues: CASRLAGATTDTQYF. CDR3 bases: TGTGCCAGCAGGCTAGCGGGGGCGACCACAGATACGCAGTATTTT. Together with reference TRBV5-6 and TRBJ2-3, the CDR3 gives the full variable domain: DAGVTQSPTHLIKTRGQQVTLRCSPKSGHDTVSWYQQALGQGPQFIFQYYEEEERQRGNFPDRFSGHQFPNYSSELNVNALLLGDSALYLCASRLAGATTDTQYFGPGTRLTVL.